This entry is about one T cell receptor (beta chain). Time point given: peripheral blood 6 weeks after treatment start. Pretreatment and on-treatment blood mononuclear cell samples were taken, totaling between 1 and 8 time points per patient. The data stem from a study of PD-L1 blockade in urothelial cancer. On the study more broadly: About 90% of the 29 patients were men with bladder-origin urothelial cancer. Reported median T cell count for blood samples was around 140,000. Researchers looked at the blood 3 weeks (second dose) and 6 weeks after treatment began.

Using immunoSEQ multiplex PCR, the repertoire was profiled, and TCRdb retains in-frame clones only, with some absent. This sample has 25,000 to 35,000 clones, with over 60% found just once. This specimen was PBMCs, taken around atezolizumab (anti-PD-L1) treatment. This clonotype originated in a man in his sixties or seventies with urothelial cancer.

CDR3 bases: TGTGCCAGCAGCTCTGGGGGGACCTACGAGCAGTACTTC. Its protein is CASSSGGTYEQYF. The chain combines TRBV7-2 with TRBJ2-7; D may be TRBD2 (6 bases). Deletions cut 4 bases from V and 2 bases from J, with 9 bases between. The CDR3 is 13 residues long. The germline V gene encodes CDR1 SGHTA and CDR2 FQGNSA. The variable domain in full, with the rest retrieved from reference TRBV7-2 and TRBJ2-7, is GAGVSQSPSNKVTEKGKDVELRCDPISGHTALYWYRQSLGQGLEFLIYFQGNSAPDKSGLPSDRFSAERTGGSVSTLTIQRTQQEDSAVYLCASSSGGTYEQYFGPGTRLTVT.